A selection of T cell receptor beta chains follows, all from one sample in a study of T-cell reconstitution after alpha-beta-depleted transplantation in children. MiXCR, applied by TCRdb to the PCR reads, yields one record per CDR3 protein. The sample yields hundreds of thousands of distinct CDR3 sequences, approximately 22% seen once. The sample was PBMCs, mostly from graft donor cells, taken 360 days after TCRalphabeta/CD19-depleted stem cell transplant. These TCRs come from a boy younger than two who had a stem cell transplant for acute myeloid leukemia, so the T cells may come from the graft donor. CDR3s include the opening cysteine and the closing phenylalanine or tryptophan. Each record gives: D gene, V gene, clone size, J gene, CDR3 DNA, CDR3 protein. D genes are given only for firm matches. The listing skips clone size in some rows; elsewhere it reads once, few, many or a size class.

>NA|TRBV12-3/TRBV12-4|NA|TRBJ2-4
TGTGCCAGCACTGGGGGGCGGCCCAAAAACATTCAGTACTTC
CASTGGRPKNIQYF
>NA|TRBV6-5|many|TRBJ2-1
TGTGCCAGCAGATCCGTGGGGAGCTCCTACAATGAGCAGTTCTTC
CASRSVGSSYNEQFF
>NA|TRBV6-5|few|TRBJ1-1
TGTGCCAGCAGTTCGGGGCGTGAGACTGAAGCTTTCTTT
CASSSGRETEAFF
>NA|TRBV12-3/TRBV12-4|many|TRBJ2-7
TGTGCCAGCAGCTGGTCGGGCGAGCAGTACTTC
CASSWSGEQYF
>TRBD2|TRBV20-1|many|TRBJ2-5
TGCAGTGCTACCGGGGGGGGCCAAGAGACCCAGTACTTC
CSATGGGQETQYF
>TRBD1|TRBV4-3|NA|TRBJ2-3
TGCGCCAGCAGCCCCGCAGGGGGCTTCACAGATACGCAGTATTTT
CASSPAGGFTDTQYF
>NA|TRBV5-1|many|TRBJ2-3
TGCGCCAGCAGCTTGGAATCGGGGGATACGCAGTATTTT
CASSLESGDTQYF
>NA|TRBV20-1|NA|TRBJ2-4
TGCAGTGCTAGAACAGAGACTCTAGCCAAAAACATTCAGTACTTC
CSARTETLAKNIQYF
>NA|TRBV20-1|NA|TRBJ1-1
TGCAGTGCTAGAGATCGGCGGGGCATCAACACTGAAGCTTTCTTT
CSARDRRGINTEAFF
>TRBD2|TRBV27|NA|TRBJ2-7
TGTGCCAGCAGTCCCCGGGGGGGATCTAACTCCTACGAGCAGTACTTC
CASSPRGGSNSYEQYF
>NA|TRBV2|NA|TRBJ1-2
TGTGCCAGCAGTGAGCGCCGGGGCAGGACTGGAGGCTACACCTTC
CASSERRGRTGGYTF
>TRBD2|TRBV18|few|TRBJ2-5
TGTGCCAGCTCACTGAAGCGACTAGCGGAACAAGAGACCCAGTACTTC
CASSLKRLAEQETQYF